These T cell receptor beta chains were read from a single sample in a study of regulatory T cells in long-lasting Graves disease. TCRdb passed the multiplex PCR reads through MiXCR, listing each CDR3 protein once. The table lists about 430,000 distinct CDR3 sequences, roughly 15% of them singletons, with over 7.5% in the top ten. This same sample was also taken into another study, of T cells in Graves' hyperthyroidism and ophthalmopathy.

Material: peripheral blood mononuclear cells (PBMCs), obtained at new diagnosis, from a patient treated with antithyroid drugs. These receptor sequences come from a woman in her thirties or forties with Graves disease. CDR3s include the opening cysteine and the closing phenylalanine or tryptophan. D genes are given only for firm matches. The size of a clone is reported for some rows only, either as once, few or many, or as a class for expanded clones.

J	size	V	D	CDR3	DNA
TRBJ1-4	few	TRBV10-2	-	CASRDGDEKLFF	TGCGCCAGCAGGGACGGAGATGAAAAACTGTTTTTT
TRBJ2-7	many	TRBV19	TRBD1	CASSPGTGVAYEQYF	TGTGCCAGTAGTCCCGGGACAGGGGTTGCCTACGAGCAGTACTTC
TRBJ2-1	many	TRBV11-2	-	CASSLALTSEQGNEQFF	TGTGCCAGCAGCTTAGCCCTCACTAGCGAACAGGGGAATGAGCAGTTCTTC
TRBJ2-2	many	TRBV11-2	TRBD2	CASSLGLAGNTGELFF	TGTGCCAGCAGCTTAGGGCTAGCGGGAAACACCGGGGAGCTGTTTTTT
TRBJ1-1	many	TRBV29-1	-	CSVGGAGVLGAEAFF	TGCAGCGTGGGAGGGGCGGGGGTATTGGGGGCTGAAGCTTTCTTT
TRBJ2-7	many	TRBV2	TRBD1	CASSRDRVSYEQYF	TGTGCCAGCAGCCGGGACAGGGTGTCGTACGAGCAGTACTTC
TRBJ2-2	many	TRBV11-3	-	CASSRRGWSGELFF	TGTGCCAGCTCCAGGCGGGGTTGGTCCGGGGAGCTGTTTTTT
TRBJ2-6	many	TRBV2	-	CAWGRDSGANVLTF	TGTGCCTGGGGGCGAGACTCTGGGGCCAACGTCCTGACTTTC
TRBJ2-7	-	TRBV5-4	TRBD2	CASSPGTSGRSHYGEQYF	TGTGCCAGCAGCCCAGGGACTAGCGGGAGGTCCCACTACGGCGAGCAGTACTTC
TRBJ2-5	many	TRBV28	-	CASSLLGARGDQETQYF	TGTGCCAGCAGTTTATTGGGGGCCCGAGGAGATCAAGAGACCCAGTACTTC
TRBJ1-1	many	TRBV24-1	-	CATSGPEAFF	TGTGCCACCAGTGGGCCCGAAGCTTTCTTT
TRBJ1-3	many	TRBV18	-	CASSPDLSGNTIYF	TGTGCCAGCTCACCAGACCTCTCTGGAAACACCATATATTTT
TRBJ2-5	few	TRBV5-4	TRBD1	CASSLGQGAVETQYF	TGTGCCAGCAGCTTGGGACAGGGGGCTGTAGAGACCCAGTACTTC
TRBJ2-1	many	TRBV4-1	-	CASSQGIPGLGEQFF	TGCGCCAGCAGCCAAGGGATTCCAGGGTTGGGTGAGCAGTTCTTC
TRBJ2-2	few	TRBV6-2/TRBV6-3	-	CASSAGLRTGELFF	TGTGCCAGCAGCGCAGGGCTACGCACCGGGGAGCTGTTTTTT
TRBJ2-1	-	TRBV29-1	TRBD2	CSVESSGRVYNEQFF	TGCAGCGTTGAGTCGAGCGGGAGGGTTTACAATGAGCAGTTCTTC
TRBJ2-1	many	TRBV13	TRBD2	CASSTRAGRVYNEQFF	TGTGCCAGCAGCACCCGAGCGGGGCGGGTTTACAATGAGCAGTTCTTC
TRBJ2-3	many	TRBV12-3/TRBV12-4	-	CASSFLGGGSTDTQYF	TGTGCCAGCAGTTTTCTTGGCGGCGGGAGCACAGATACGCAGTATTTT
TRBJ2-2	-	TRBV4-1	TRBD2	CASSQLGLAGGPNTGELFF	TGCGCCAGCAGCCAGCTGGGACTAGCGGGAGGGCCGAACACCGGGGAGCTGTTTTTT
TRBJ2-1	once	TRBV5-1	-	CASSLVGADNEQFF	TGCGCCAGCAGCTTAGTAGGAGCGGACAATGAGCAGTTCTTC
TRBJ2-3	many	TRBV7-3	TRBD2	CASSLSGSGADTQYF	TGTGCCAGCAGCTTAAGCGGGAGTGGGGCAGATACGCAGTATTTT
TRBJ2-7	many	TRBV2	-	CASSPWASLGYEQYF	TGTGCCAGCAGCCCCTGGGCCAGCCTGGGATACGAGCAGTACTTC
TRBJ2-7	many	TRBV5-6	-	CASSLKGFYEQYF	TGTGCCAGCAGCTTGAAGGGCTTTTACGAGCAGTACTTC
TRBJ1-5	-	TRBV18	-	CASSAEGNQPQHF	TGTGCCAGCTCGGCTGAAGGCAATCAGCCCCAGCATTTT